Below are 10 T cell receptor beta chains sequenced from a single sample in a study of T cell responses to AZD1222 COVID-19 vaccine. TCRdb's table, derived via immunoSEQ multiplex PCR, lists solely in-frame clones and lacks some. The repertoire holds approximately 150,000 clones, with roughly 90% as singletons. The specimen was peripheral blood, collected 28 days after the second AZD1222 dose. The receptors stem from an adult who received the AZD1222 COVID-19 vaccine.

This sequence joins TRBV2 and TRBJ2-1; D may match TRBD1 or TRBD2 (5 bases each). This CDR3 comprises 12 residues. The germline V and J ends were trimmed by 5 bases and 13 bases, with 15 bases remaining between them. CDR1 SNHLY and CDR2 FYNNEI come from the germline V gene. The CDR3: CASSPEGRIQFF. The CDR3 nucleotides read TGTGCCAGCAGTCCAGAGGGACGAATCCAGTTCTTC.

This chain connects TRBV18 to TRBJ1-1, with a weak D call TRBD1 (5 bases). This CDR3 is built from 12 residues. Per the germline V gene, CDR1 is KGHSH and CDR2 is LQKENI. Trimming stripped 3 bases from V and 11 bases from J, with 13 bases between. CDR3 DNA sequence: TGTGCCAGCTCACCTCGGGGGGGTGAGGCTTTCTTT. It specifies CASSPRGGEAFF.

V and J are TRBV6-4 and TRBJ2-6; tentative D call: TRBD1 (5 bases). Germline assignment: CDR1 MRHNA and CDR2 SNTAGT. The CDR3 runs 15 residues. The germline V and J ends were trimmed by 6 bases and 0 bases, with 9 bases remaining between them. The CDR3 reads CASSPRDSGANVLTF. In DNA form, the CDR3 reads TGTGCCAGCAGCCCCAGGGACTCTGGGGCCAACGTCCTGACTTTC.

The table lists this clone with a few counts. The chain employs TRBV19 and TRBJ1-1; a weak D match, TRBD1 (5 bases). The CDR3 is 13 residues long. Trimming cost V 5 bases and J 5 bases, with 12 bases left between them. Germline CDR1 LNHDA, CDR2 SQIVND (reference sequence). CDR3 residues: CASSLQGGTEAFF. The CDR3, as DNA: TGTGCCAGTAGTCTGCAGGGAGGGACTGAAGCTTTCTTT.

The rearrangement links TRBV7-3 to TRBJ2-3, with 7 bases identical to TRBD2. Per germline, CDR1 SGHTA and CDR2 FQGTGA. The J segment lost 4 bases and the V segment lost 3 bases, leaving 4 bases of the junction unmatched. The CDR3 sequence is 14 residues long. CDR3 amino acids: CASSFQRGSDTQYF. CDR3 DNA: TGTGCCAGCAGCTTTCAGCGGGGATCAGATACGCAGTATTTT.

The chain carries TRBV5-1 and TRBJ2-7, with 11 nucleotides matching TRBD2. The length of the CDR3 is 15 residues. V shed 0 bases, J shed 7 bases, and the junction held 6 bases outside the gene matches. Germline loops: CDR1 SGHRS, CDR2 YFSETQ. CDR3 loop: CASSLELAGAGEQYF. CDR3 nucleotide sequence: TGCGCCAGCAGCTTGGAACTAGCGGGGGCCGGGGAGCAGTACTTC. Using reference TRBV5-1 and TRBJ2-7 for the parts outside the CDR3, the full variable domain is KAGVTQTPRYLIKTRGQQVTLSCSPISGHRSVSWYQQTPGQGLQFLFEYFSETQRNKGNFPGRFSGRQFSNSRSEMNVSTLELGDSALYLCASSLELAGAGEQYFGPGTRLTVT.

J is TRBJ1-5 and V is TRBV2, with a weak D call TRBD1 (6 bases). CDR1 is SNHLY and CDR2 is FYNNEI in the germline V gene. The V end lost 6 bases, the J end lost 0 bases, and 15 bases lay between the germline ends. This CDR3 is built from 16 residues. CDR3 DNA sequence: TGTGCCAGCAGACCATCCACAGGGAGTAGCAATCAGCCCCAGCATTTT. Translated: CASRPSTGSSNQPQHF.

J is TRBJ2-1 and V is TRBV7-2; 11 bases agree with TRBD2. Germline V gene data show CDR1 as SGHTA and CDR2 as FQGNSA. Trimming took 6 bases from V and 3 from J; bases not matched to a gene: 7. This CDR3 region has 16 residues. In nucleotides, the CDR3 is TGTGCCAGCAGATCCATAGCGGGAGGGAACTACAATGAGCAGTTCTTC. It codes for CASRSIAGGNYNEQFF.

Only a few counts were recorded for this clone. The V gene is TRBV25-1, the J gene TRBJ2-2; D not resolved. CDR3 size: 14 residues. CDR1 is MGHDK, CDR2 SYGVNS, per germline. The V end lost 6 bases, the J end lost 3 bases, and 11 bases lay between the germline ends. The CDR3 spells CASSRGSYTGELFF. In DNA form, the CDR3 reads TGTGCCAGCAGCAGAGGTAGCTACACCGGGGAGCTGTTTTTT.

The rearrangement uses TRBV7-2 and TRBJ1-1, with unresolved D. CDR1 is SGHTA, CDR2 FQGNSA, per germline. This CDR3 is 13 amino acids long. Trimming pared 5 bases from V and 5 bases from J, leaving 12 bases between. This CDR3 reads CASSTQVGTEAFF. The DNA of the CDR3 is TGTGCCAGCAGCACCCAAGTAGGGACTGAAGCTTTCTTT.